The 11 T cell receptor beta chains reported below all come from one sample, sequenced in a study of vaccination and CD4 T cells after COVID-19. Once obtained from cultured CD4+ T cells, the DNA was sequenced using the Oncomine TCR Beta short-read assay. TCRdb re-derived calls from the PCR reads in MiXCR, one entry per CDR3 protein. The repertoire consists of 20,000 to 25,000 distinct CDR3 sequences, with around 48% occurring once and the leading ten covering around 4.2%. No antigen has been assigned to these receptors. Treatment here: approximately 9-day PBMC culture with coronavirus spike peptide pools or control peptides (ViraFEST assay). Specimen: CD4+ T cells from blood, cultured in vitro. These receptor sequences come from a human donor who had recovered from COVID-19.

This clonotype appeared a few times. The chain uses TRBV2 and TRBJ2-3; TRBD2 might be the D (6 bases). Trimming took 6 bases from V and 1 from J, leaving 17 bases between them. The CDR3 length is 16 residues. Germline V CDR1 and CDR2: SNHLY, FYNNEI. The CDR3 spells CASSLTGLIRTDTQYF. The CDR3 DNA reads as TGTGCCAGCAGCCTTACCGGACTAATACGCACAGATACGCAGTATTTT.

This clonotype has just one count. V gene TRBV14 combines with J gene TRBJ2-7; D not certain. Germline V CDR1 and CDR2: SGHDN, FVKESK. Trimming shortened V by 1 base and J by 1 base, and 11 bases separated the two germline ends. The CDR3 spans 15 residues. CDR3 protein: CASSQGPKGSYEQYF. CDR3 bases: TGTGCCAGCAGCCAAGGTCCAAAAGGGTCCTACGAGCAGTACTTC.

The chain carries TRBV30 and TRBJ1-6; D may be TRBD1 (6 bases). This CDR3 is built from 15 residues. CDR1 is GTSNPN, CDR2 SVGIG, per germline (reference sequence). V lost 3 bases to trimming and J lost 8 bases, with 17 bases between them. CDR3 coding DNA: TGTGCCTGGAGGACTTACCCGACAGGAGATTCACCCCTCCACTTT. Its translation is CAWRTYPTGDSPLHF.

The rearrangement uses TRBV11-1 and TRBJ2-1; perhaps TRBD2 as D (6 bases). Germline CDR1 is SGHAT and CDR2 is FQDESV (reference sequence). The CDR3 is 16 amino acids. The germline V and J ends were trimmed by 2 bases and 0 bases, with 11 bases remaining between them. CDR3 amino acids: CASSLREFSSYNEQFF. CDR3 sequence (DNA): TGTGCCAGCAGCTTACGGGAGTTTTCCTCCTACAATGAGCAGTTCTTC.

The chain links TRBV27 to TRBJ1-2; 8 bases map to TRBD1. V gave up 3 bases and J gave up 6 bases; unmatched junction bases: 3. This CDR3 has 13 residues. Germline V lookup: CDR1 MNHEY, CDR2 SMNVEV (reference sequence). The CDR3 sequence is CASSFWTGNGYTF. The CDR3, as DNA: TGTGCCAGCAGTTTTTGGACAGGGAATGGCTACACCTTC.

This clonotype was picked up one time. This sequence joins TRBV2 and TRBJ2-1, with D unclear. This CDR3 is 10 amino acids long. Germline V gene lookup returns CDR1 SNHLY and CDR2 FYNNEI. CDR3 DNA: TGTGGAGTGTCCCACAATGAGCAGTTCTTC. Protein product: CGVSHNEQFF.

The gene calls are TRBV28 and TRBJ1-4; D possibly corresponds to TRBD1 (5 bases). Germline assignment: CDR1 MDHEN and CDR2 SYDVKM. CDR3 length: 12 residues. The CDR3 nucleotides are TGTGCTTCGGGAGGGGCGGGTGAAAAACTGTTTTTT. Its protein is CASGGAGEKLFF.

Only a few counts were recorded for this clonotype. The chain combines TRBV19 with TRBJ1-2, with D maybe TRBD1 (5 bases). V lost 4 bases and J lost 4, with 7 bases in between. CDR3 length: 12 amino acids. In germline, CDR1 is LNHDA, CDR2 SQIVND (reference sequence). The CDR3 region is CASSNQGYGYTF. CDR3 DNA sequence: TGTGCCAGTAGTAATCAGGGCTATGGCTACACCTTC.

The chain is built from TRBV28 and TRBJ1-6, with a tentative D call TRBD1 (6 bases). The ends were cut back, 10 bases at V and 9 bases at J, with 16 bases in the middle. There are 13 residues in the CDR3. Germline V gives CDR1 MDHEN, CDR2 SYDVKM. CDR3 sequence reads: CATHRDLSSPLHF. The CDR3 coding sequence is TGTGCCACCCACAGGGACCTGAGTTCACCCCTCCACTTT.

This clonotype was seen a handful of times. DNA of the CDR3: TGTGCCAGCAGCTTGGCCAATTTGTTGGACTACGAGCAGTACTTC. As protein: CASSLANLLDYEQYF. V gene TRBV5-4 combines with J gene TRBJ2-7; no reliable D call. The germline gives CDR1 SGHNT, CDR2 YYREEE (reference sequence). This CDR3 is built from 15 residues. Trimming took 0 bases from V and 3 from J, leaving 13 bases between them.

V and J are TRBV19 and TRBJ2-1; TRBD2 is a possible D gene (5 bases). The V gene's germline CDR1 is LNHDA and CDR2 SQIVND (reference sequence). The CDR3 extends over 14 amino acids. V was clipped by 4 bases and J by 10 bases, with 17 bases between them. DNA for the CDR3: TGTGCCAGTAGTAGTCGGACTGGAGTCGGGGAGCAGTTCTTC. This gives the protein CASSSRTGVGEQFF.